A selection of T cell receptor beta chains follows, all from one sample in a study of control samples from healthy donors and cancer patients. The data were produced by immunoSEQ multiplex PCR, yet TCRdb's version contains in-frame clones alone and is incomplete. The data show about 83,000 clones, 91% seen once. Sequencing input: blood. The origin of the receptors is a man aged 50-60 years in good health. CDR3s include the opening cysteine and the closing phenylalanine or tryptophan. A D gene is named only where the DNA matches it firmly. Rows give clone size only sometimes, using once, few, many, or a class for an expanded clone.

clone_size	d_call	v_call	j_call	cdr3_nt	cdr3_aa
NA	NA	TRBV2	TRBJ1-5	TGTGCCAGCTCCAGGGGTCAGCCCCAGCATTTT	CASSRGQPQHF
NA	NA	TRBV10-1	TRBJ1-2	TGCGCCAGCAACAGGCGCTATGGCTACACCTTC	CASNRRYGYTF
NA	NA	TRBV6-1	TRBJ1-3	TGTGCCAGCAGTGAGATTTCGCCCACTGGAAACACCATATATTTT	CASSEISPTGNTIYF
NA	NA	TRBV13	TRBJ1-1	TGTGCCAGCAGCCTCGAGGGGACTGAAGCTTTCTTT	CASSLEGTEAFF
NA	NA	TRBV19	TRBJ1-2	TGTGCCAGTAGTTTCTCAGGGGTTAACTATGGCTACACCTTC	CASSFSGVNYGYTF
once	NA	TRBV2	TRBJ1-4	TGTGCCAGCAGTGTTTTGGGGGAAAAACTGTTTTTT	CASSVLGEKLFF
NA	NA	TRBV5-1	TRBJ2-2	TGCGCCAGCAGCTTGGTTGGGAGCACCGGGGAGCTGTTTTTT	CASSLVGSTGELFF
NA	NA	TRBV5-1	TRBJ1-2	TGCGCCAGCAGCTTGGCGCAGGGGAGCAGGGATGGCTACACCTTC	CASSLAQGSRDGYTF
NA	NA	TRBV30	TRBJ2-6	TGTGCCTGGAGTGTAATGGGCTCTGGGGCCAACGTCCTGACTTTC	CAWSVMGSGANVLTF
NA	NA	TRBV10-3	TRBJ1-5	TGTGCCACCAAGGGTGAGGAGCAGCCCCAGCATTTT	CATKGEEQPQHF
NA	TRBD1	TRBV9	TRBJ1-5	TGTGCCAGCAGCGCCACAGGGGGCATTCAGCCCCAGCATTTT	CASSATGGIQPQHF
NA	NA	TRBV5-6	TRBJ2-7	TGTGCCAGCAGCCTGTTTGGCGGCGGCGAGCAGTACTTC	CASSLFGGGEQYF
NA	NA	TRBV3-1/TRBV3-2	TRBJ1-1	TGTGCCAGCAGCCAAGAGACAGGTAACACTGAAGCTTTCTTT	CASSQETGNTEAFF
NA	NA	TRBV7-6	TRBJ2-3	TGTGCCAGCAGCTTAGCAGGACAGTGGATCACAGATACGCAGTATTTT	CASSLAGQWITDTQYF
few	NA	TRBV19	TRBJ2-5	TGTGCCAGTAGACAGGGAATCGGGGGGACCCAGTACTTC	CASRQGIGGTQYF
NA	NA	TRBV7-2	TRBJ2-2	TGTGCCAGCAGCTTAGATGCCGGTCGGGCCGGGGAGCTGTTTTTT	CASSLDAGRAGELFF
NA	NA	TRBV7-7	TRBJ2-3	TGTGCCAGCAGTTTCACCGAGGCAGATACGCAGTATTTT	CASSFTEADTQYF
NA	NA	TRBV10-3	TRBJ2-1	TGTGCCCTTGGGGGATCCTATGGCAATGAGCAGTTCTTC	CALGGSYGNEQFF
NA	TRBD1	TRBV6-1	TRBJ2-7	TGTGCCAGCAGTGAGAGACAGGGGCCGGGGTACGAGCAGTACTTC	CASSERQGPGYEQYF
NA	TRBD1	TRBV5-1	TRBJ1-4	TGCGCCAGCAGCGCACAGGGGGGTAATGAAAAACTGTTTTTT	CASSAQGGNEKLFF
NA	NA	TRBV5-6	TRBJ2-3	TGTGCCAGCAGCCAAGAGTGGGACCTAGTCAGCACAGATACGCAGTATTTT	CASSQEWDLVSTDTQYF
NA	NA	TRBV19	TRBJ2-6	TGTGCCAGTTCTACAGGGTCCGGGGCCAACGTCCTGACTTTC	CASSTGSGANVLTF
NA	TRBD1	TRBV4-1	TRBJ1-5	TGCGCCAGCAGCCAAAAGGGGCCGGGACAGGGTCTGGGCAATCAGCCCCAGCATTTT	CASSQKGPGQGLGNQPQHF
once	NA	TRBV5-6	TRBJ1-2	TGTGCCAGCAGCTTCAAAGGAAGTGACGCGCAGGCTAACTATGGCTACACCTTC	CASSFKGSDAQANYGYTF
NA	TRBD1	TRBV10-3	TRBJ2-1	TGTGCCATCAGGCCCTTGGGCAGGGGGACGAGGAATGAGCAGTTCTTC	CAIRPLGRGTRNEQFF
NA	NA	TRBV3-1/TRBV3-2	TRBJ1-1	TGTGCCAGCAGCCGCCAGGTGCAGGGTCCAGCTGAAGCTTTCTTT	CASSRQVQGPAEAFF
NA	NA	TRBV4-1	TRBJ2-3	TGCGCCAGCAGCCAAGGACCACAGGAACCTCAAGATACGCAGTATTTT	CASSQGPQEPQDTQYF
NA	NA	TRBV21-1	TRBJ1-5	TGTGCCAGCAGCAAATGTACGGATAGCAATCAGCCCCAGCATTTT	CASSKCTDSNQPQHF
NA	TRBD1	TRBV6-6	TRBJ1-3	TGTGCCAGCAGTCTCGGGACAGGGGGTTTATCTGGAAACACCATATATTTT	CASSLGTGGLSGNTIYF
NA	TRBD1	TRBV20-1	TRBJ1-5	TGCAGTGCTAGTTCAGGGGGGAATCAGCCCCAGCATTTT	CSASSGGNQPQHF
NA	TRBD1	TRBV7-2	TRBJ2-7	TGTGCCAGCAGCCGCGACAGGGGGCGCCCCTACGAGCAGTACTTC	CASSRDRGRPYEQYF
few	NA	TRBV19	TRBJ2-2	TGTGCCAGTAGTATAATCGTTTCTGGCGGGGAGCTGTTTTTT	CASSIIVSGGELFF
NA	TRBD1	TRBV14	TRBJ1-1	TGTGCCAGCAGGTCGACGGCCAGGGGGGCCCGCATGGGTGAAGCTTTCTTT	CASRSTARGARMGEAFF
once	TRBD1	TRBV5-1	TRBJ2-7	TGCGCCAGCAGCTTACAGGGGGTGGCCTACGAGCAGTACTTC	CASSLQGVAYEQYF
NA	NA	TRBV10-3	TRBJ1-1	TGTGCCATCACTCAAAGGGGCGTGTTAGGGGTTGCCACTGAAGCTTTCTTT	CAITQRGVLGVATEAFF
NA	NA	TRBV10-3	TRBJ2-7	TGTGCCATCAGTGTAGGGGACTACGAGCAGTACTTC	CAISVGDYEQYF
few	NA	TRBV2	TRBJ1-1	TGTGCCAGCAGTGACAGGGTTGGCACTGAAGCTTTCTTT	CASSDRVGTEAFF
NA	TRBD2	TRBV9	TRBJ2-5	TGTGCCAGCAGCGCCCCCGTGGGGGGGATAGAGACCCAGTACTTC	CASSAPVGGIETQYF
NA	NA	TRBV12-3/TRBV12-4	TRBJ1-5	TGTGCCAGCAGTTGGGTCAGTAATCAGCCCCAGCATTTT	CASSWVSNQPQHF
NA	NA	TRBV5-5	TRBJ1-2	TGTGCCAGCAGCCCAGAGGGGTCACCGGACTATGGCTACACCTTC	CASSPEGSPDYGYTF
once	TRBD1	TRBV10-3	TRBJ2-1	TGTGCCATCAGTGCCCGACCGGGACAGGCGGGGAATGAGCAGTTCTTC	CAISARPGQAGNEQFF
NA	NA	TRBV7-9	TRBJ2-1	TGTGCCAGCAGCTTAGACCTTGAGCAGTTCTTC	CASSLDLEQFF
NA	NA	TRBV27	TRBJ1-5	TGTGCCAGCAGGTCCCTCCAGAACAGGGTTGTTCAGCCCCAGCATTTT	CASRSLQNRVVQPQHF
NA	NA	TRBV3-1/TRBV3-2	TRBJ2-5	TGTGCCAGCAGCCAAGTTTCGAGGGAGACCCAGTACTTC	CASSQVSRETQYF
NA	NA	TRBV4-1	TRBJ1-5	TGCGCCAGCAGCCAAGATAGTCTCGGTCAGCCCCAGCATTTT	CASSQDSLGQPQHF
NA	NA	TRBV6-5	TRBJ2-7	TGTGCCAGCATCCAGACCCGCGAGCAGTACTTC	CASIQTREQYF
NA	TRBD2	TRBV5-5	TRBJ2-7	TGTGCCAGCAGCTTGGGACTAGCGGGGGGTCTCAACGAGCAGTACTTC	CASSLGLAGGLNEQYF
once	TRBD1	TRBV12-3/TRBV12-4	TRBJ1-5	TGTGCCAGCACCTCAGGGGGTAATCAGCCCCAGCATTTT	CASTSGGNQPQHF
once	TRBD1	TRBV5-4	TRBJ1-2	TGTGCCAGCAGCTTACAGGGGGCGCCTGGCTACACCTTC	CASSLQGAPGYTF
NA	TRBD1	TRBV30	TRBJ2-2	TGTGCCTGGAGGGGACAGGGTAACACCGGGGAGCTGTTTTTT	CAWRGQGNTGELFF